This T cell receptor (beta chain) appears in the sequencing data of a study of tumor-infiltrating lymphocytes in oesophageal squamous cell carcinoma. Each CDR3 protein gets one entry after TCRdb re-called the PCR reads with MiXCR. This sample carries 9,000 or so distinct CDR3 sequences, roughly 70% of them seen once, and the ten largest clones take more than 35%. This CDR3 spans 13 amino acids. Trimming left V 3 bases short and J 3 bases short, with 9 bases between. The V call is TRBV7-1, the J call TRBJ2-7, with a tentative D call TRBD2 (6 bases). TRBV7-1 carries the ORF label, with uncertain function. This sequence originates from a female donor with esophageal squamous cell carcinoma. Sample: esophageal tumor tissue. The CDR3 reads CASSSGGLYEQYF. CDR3 nucleotide sequence: TGTGCCAGCAGCTCGGGGGGACTCTACGAGCAGTACTTC.